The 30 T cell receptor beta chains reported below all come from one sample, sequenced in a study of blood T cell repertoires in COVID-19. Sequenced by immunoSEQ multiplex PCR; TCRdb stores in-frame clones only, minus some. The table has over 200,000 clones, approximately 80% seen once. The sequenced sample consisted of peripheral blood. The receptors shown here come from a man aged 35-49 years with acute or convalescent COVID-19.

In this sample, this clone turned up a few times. In DNA, the CDR3 is TGTGCCAGCACCCAAAGCGGGAGCTCCTACAATGAGCAGTTCTTC. Its translation: CASTQSGSSYNEQFF. This chain connects TRBV7-9 to TRBJ2-1; 8 bases line up with TRBD2. After removal of 7 bases from V and 0 bases from J, the junction contained 5 bases not matched to a gene. Germline V gives CDR1 SEHNR, CDR2 FQNEAQ (reference sequence). The length of the CDR3 is 15 residues.

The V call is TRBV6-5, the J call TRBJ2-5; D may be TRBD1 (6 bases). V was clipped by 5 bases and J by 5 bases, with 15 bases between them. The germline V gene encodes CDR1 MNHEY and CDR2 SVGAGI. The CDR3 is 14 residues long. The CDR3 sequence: CASSPQGLGETQYF. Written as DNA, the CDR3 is TGTGCCAGCAGTCCCCAGGGGTTGGGGGAGACCCAGTACTTC.

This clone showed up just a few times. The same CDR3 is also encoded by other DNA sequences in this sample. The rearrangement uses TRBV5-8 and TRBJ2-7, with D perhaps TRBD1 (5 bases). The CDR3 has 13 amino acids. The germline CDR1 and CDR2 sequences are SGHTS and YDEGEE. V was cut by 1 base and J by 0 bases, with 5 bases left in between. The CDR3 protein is CASSLQGSYEQYF. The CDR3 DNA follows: TGTGCCAGCAGCTTGCAGGGCTCCTACGAGCAGTACTTC. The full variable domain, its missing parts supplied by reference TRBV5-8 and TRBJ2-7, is EAGVTQSPTHLIKTRGQQATLRCSPISGHTSVYWYQQALGLGLQFLLWYDEGEERNRGNFPPRFSGRQFPNYSSELNVNALELEDSALYLCASSLQGSYEQYFGPGTRLTVT.

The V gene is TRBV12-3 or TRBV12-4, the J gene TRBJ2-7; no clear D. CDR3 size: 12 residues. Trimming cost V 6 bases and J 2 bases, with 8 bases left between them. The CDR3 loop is CASRANAYEQYF. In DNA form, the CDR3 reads TGTGCCAGCAGAGCGAATGCCTACGAGCAGTACTTC.

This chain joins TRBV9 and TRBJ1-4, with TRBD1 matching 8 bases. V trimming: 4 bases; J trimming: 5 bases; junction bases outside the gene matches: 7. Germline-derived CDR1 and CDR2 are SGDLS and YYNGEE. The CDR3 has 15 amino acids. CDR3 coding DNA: TGTGCCAGCAGCCCAGGGACAGGCGGCAATGAAAAACTGTTTTTT. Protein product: CASSPGTGGNEKLFF.

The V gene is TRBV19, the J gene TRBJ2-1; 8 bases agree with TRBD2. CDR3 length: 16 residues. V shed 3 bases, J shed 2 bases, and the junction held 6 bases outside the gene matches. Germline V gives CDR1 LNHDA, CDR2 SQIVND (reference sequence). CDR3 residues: CASSIGAGGAYNEQFF. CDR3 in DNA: TGTGCCAGTAGTATTGGGGCGGGAGGTGCCTACAATGAGCAGTTCTTC. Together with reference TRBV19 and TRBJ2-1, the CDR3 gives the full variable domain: DGGITQSPKYLFRKEGQNVTLSCEQNLNHDAMYWYRQDPGQGLRLIYYSQIVNDFQKGDIAEGYSVSREKKESFPLTVTSAQKNPTAFYLCASSIGAGGAYNEQFFGPGTRLTVL.

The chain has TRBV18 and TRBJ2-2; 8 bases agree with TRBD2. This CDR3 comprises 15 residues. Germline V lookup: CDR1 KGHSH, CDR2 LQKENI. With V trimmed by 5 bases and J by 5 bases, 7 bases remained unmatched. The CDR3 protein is CASSRLAHQTGELFF. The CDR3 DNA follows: TGTGCCAGCTCAAGACTAGCGCACCAGACCGGGGAGCTGTTTTTT.

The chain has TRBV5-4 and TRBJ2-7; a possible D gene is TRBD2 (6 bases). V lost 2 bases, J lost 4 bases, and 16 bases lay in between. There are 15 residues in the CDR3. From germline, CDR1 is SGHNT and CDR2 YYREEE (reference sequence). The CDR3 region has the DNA TGTGCCAGCAGCTTAGGTCCTAGCGAGCAATACGAGCAGTACTTC. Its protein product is CASSLGPSEQYEQYF.

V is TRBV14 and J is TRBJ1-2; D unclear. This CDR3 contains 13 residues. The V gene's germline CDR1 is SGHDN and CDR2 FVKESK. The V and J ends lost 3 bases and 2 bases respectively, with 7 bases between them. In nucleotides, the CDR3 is TGTGCCAGCAGCCAGGGCCGAAACTATGGCTACACCTTC. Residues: CASSQGRNYGYTF.

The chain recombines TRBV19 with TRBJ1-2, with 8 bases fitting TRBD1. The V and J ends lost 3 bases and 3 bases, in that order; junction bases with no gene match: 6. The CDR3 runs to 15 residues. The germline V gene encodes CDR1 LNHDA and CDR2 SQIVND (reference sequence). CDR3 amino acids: CASSIAHRGDYGYTF. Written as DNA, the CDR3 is TGTGCCAGTAGTATCGCTCACAGGGGGGACTATGGCTACACCTTC.

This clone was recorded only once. This CDR3 reads CASSAPGGSSYNSPLHF. CDR3 bases: TGTGCCAGCTCGGCGCCCGGGGGTAGCTCCTATAATTCACCCCTCCACTTT. V gene TRBV18 combines with J gene TRBJ1-6, with TRBD1 as a possible D gene (5 bases). The CDR3 contains 17 residues. V lost 6 bases, J lost 0 bases, and 15 bases lay in between. CDR1 and CDR2 (germline): KGHSH, LQKENI.

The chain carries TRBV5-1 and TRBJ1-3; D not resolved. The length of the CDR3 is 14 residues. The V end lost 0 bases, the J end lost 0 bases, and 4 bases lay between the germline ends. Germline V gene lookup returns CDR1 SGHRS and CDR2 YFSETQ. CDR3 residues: CASSLDLSGNTIYF. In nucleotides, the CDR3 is TGCGCCAGCAGCTTGGATCTCTCTGGAAACACCATATATTTT.

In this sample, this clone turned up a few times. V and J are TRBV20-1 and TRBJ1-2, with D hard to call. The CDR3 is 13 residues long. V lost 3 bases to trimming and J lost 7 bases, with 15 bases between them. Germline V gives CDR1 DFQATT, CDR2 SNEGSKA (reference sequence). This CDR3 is CSASFRGDLGYTF. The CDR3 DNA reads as TGCAGTGCTAGTTTTCGCGGGGATCTTGGCTACACCTTC.

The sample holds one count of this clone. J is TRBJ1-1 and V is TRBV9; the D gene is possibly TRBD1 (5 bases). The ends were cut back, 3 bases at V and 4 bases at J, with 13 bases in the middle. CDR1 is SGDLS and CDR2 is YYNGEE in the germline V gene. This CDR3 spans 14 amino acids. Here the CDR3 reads CASSGVVGATEAFF. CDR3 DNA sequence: TGTGCCAGCAGCGGGGTGGTTGGGGCCACTGAAGCTTTCTTT.

The CDR3, as DNA: TGCGCCAGCAGCACTCTCCGGGACACTGAAGCTTTCTTT. Its protein is CASSTLRDTEAFF. This chain connects TRBV5-1 to TRBJ1-1, with D uncertain. Germline V gene lookup returns CDR1 SGHRS and CDR2 YFSETQ. V lost 4 bases to trimming and J lost 3 bases, with 10 bases between them. The CDR3 covers 13 residues.

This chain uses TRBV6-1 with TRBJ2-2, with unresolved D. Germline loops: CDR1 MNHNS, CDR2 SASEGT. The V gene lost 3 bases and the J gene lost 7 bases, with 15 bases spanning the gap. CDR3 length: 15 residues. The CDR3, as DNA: TGTGCCAGCAGTGACCCTGGCGGCAACGGCGGGGAGCTGTTTTTT. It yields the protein CASSDPGGNGGELFF.

Here the CDR3 reads CASSPINEQFF. The CDR3 DNA follows: TGTGCCAGCAGTCCTATCAATGAGCAGTTCTTC. The gene calls are TRBV7-6 and TRBJ2-1; D is unresolved. This CDR3 has 11 residues. V lost 6 bases to trimming and J lost 6 bases, with 6 bases between them. Germline assignment: CDR1 SGHVS and CDR2 FNYEAQ.

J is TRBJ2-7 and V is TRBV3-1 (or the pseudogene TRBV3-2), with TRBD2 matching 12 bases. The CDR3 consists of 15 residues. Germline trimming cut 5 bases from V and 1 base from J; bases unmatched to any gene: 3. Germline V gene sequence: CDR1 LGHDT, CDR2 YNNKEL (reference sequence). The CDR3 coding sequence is TGTGCCAGCAGCGGAACTAGCGGGAGGTCCTACGAGCAGTACTTC. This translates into CASSGTSGRSYEQYF.

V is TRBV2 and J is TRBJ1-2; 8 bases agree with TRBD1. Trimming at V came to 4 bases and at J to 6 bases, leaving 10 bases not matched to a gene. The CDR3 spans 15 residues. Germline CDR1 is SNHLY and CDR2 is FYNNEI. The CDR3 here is CASSGGDRSPHGYTF. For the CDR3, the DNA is TGTGCCAGCAGTGGGGGGGACAGGTCGCCCCATGGCTACACCTTC.

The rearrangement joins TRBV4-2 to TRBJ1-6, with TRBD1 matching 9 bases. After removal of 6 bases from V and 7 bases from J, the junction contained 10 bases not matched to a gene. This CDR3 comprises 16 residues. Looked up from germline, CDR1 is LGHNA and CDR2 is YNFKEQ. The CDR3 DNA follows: TGTGCCAGCAGTTCCACAGGGGGCCCATTAAATTCACCCCTCCACTTT. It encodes CASSSTGGPLNSPLHF.

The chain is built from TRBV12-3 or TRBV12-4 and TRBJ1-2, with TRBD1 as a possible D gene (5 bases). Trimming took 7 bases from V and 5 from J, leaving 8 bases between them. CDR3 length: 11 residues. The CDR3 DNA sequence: TGTGCCAGCACCCAGGGTTATGGCTACACCTTC. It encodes CASTQGYGYTF.

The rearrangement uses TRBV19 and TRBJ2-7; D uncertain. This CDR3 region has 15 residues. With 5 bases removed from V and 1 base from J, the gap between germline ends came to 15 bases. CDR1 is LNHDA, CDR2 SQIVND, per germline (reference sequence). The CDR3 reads CASSLNSLSSYEQYF. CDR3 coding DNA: TGTGCCAGTAGTTTGAACAGCCTGTCTTCCTACGAGCAGTACTTC. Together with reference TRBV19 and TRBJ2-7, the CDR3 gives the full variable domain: DGGITQSPKYLFRKEGQNVTLSCEQNLNHDAMYWYRQDPGQGLRLIYYSQIVNDFQKGDIAEGYSVSREKKESFPLTVTSAQKNPTAFYLCASSLNSLSSYEQYFGPGTRLTVT.

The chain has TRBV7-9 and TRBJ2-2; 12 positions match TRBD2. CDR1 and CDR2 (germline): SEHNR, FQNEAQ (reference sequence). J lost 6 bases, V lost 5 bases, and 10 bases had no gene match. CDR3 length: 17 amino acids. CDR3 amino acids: CASSASTSGSLAGELFF. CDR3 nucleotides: TGTGCCAGCAGCGCCTCGACTAGCGGGAGTTTGGCCGGGGAGCTGTTTTTT.

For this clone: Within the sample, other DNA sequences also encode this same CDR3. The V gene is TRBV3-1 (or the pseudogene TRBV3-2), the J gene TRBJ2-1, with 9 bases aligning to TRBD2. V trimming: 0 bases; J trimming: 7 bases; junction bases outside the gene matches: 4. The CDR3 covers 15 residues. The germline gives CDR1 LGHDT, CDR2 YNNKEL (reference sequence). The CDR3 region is CASSQELAGRNEQFF. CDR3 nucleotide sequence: TGTGCCAGCAGCCAAGAACTAGCGGGCCGGAATGAGCAGTTCTTC.

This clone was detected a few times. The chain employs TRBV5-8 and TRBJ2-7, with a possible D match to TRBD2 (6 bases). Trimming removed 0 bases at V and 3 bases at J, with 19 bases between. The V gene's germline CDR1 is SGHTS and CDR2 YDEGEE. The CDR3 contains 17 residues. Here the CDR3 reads CASSLEIAGTVDYEQYF. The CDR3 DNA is TGTGCCAGCAGCTTGGAAATCGCCGGGACTGTCGACTACGAGCAGTACTTC.

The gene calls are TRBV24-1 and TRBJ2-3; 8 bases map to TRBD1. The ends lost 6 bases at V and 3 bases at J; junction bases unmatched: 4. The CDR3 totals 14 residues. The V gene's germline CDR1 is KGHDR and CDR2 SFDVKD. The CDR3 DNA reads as TGTGCCACCAGTTCCAGGGGGCTGACAGATACGCAGTATTTT. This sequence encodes CATSSRGLTDTQYF.

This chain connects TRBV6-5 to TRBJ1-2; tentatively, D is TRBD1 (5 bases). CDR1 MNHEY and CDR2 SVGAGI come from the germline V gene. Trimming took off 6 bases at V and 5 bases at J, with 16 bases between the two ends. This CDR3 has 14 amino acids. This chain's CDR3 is CASSAGDLTYGYTF. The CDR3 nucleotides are TGTGCCAGCAGCGCGGGGGACCTAACTTATGGCTACACCTTC.

CDR3 DNA sequence: TGTGCCAGCAGCGCCGGGACTAGCGGAACTTACGAGCAGTACTTC. Protein sequence: CASSAGTSGTYEQYF. The V gene is TRBV9, the J gene TRBJ2-7; 11 nucleotides align to TRBD2. Per the germline V gene, CDR1 is SGDLS and CDR2 is YYNGEE. The CDR3 is 15 amino acids. V lost 3 bases and J lost 4; bases outside the gene matches: 6.

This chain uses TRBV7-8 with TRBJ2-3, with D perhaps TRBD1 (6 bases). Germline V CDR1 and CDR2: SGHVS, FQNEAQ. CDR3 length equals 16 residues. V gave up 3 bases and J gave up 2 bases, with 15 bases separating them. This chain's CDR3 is CASSLDRDTTTDTQYF. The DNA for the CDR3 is TGTGCCAGCAGCTTGGACCGGGACACAACCACAGATACGCAGTATTTT.

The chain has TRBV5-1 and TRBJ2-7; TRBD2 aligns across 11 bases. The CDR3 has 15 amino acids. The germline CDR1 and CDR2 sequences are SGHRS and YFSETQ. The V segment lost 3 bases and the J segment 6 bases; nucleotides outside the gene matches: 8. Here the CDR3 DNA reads TGCGCCAGCAGCTATACTAGCGGGAGTTACCTCGAGCAGTACTTC. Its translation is CASSYTSGSYLEQYF. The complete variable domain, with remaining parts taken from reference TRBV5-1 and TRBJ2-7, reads KAGVTQTPRYLIKTRGQQVTLSCSPISGHRSVSWYQQTPGQGLQFLFEYFSETQRNKGNFPGRFSGRQFSNSRSEMNVSTLELGDSALYLCASSYTSGSYLEQYFGPGTRLTVT.